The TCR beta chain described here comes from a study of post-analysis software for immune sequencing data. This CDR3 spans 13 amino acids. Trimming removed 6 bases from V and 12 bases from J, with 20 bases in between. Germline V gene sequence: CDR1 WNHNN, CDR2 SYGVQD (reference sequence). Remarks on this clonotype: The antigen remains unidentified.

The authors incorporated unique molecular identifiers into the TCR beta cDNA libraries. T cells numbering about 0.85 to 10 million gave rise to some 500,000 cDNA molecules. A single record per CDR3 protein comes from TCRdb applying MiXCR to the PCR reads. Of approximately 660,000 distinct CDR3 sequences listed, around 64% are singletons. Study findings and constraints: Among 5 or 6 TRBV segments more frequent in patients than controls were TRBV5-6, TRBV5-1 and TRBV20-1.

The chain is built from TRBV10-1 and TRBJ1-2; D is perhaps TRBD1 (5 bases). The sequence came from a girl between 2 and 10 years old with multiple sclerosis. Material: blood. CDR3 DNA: TGCGCCAGCAGCGCCTCAGGGATCGGCGGCCACACCTTC. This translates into CASSASGIGGHTF.